This TCR beta chain appears in the sequencing data of a study of blood T cells in healthy people across ages. Study conclusions and caveats: The long-lived group displayed more naive CD4+ cells, plus higher diversity, than the aged donors did.

Total RNA extraction produced at least 5.5 micrograms (per sample) for the study. Through a sample-barcoded 5' primer and a J-beta primer mix, a second PCR was run for about 6 to 12 cycles. TCRdb passed the 5' RACE reads through MiXCR, listing each CDR3 protein once. The table shows some 780,000 distinct CDR3 sequences, with approximately 60% occurring only once. Details on this clonotype: Its antigen is currently unknown.

The V segment lost 4 bases and the J segment 5 bases; nucleotides outside the gene matches: 7. The CDR3 runs 14 residues. The material sequenced was blood. This chain uses TRBV12-3 or TRBV12-4 with TRBJ1-2, with 7 bases matching TRBD1. The source is a man in his forties or fifties in good health. Here the CDR3 DNA reads TGTGCCAGCAGTTCCCGGGACAGCCCATATGGCTACACCTTC. This codes for CASSSRDSPYGYTF.